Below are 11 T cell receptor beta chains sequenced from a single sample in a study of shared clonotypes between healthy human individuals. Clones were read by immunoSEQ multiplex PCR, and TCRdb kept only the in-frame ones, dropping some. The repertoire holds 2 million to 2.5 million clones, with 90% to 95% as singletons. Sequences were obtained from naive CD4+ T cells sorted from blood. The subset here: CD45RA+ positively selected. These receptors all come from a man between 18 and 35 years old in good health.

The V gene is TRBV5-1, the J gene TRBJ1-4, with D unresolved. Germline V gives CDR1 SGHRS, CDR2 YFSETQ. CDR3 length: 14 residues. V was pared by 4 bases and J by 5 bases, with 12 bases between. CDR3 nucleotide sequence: TGCGCCAGCAGCCCCTGGGAGGAGAATGAAAAACTGTTTTTT. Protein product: CASSPWEENEKLFF. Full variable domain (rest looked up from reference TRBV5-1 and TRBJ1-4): KAGVTQTPRYLIKTRGQQVTLSCSPISGHRSVSWYQQTPGQGLQFLFEYFSETQRNKGNFPGRFSGRQFSNSRSEMNVSTLELGDSALYLCASSPWEENEKLFFGSGTQLSVL.

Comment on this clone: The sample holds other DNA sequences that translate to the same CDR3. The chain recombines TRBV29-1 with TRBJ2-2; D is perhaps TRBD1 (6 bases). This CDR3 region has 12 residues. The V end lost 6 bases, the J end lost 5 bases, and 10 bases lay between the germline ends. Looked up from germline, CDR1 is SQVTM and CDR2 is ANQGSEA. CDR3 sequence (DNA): TGCAGCGTAGGTCAGGGGACCGGGGAGCTGTTTTTT. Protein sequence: CSVGQGTGELFF.

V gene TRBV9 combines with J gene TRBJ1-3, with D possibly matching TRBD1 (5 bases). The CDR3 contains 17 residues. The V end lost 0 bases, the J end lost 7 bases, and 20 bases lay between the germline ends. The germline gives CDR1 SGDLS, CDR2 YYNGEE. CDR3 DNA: TGTGCCAGCAGCGTAGCGCCCGCTGGGGCAGGCGATAACACCATATATTTT. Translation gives CASSVAPAGAGDNTIYF.

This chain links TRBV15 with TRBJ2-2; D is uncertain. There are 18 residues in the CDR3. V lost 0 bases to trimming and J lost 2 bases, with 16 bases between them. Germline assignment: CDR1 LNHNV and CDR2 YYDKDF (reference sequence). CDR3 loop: CATSRDTSLTINTGELFF. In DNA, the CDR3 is TGTGCCACCAGCAGAGATACTTCCTTGACAATCAACACCGGGGAGCTGTTTTTT. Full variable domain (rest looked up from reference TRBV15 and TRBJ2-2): DAMVIQNPRYQVTQFGKPVTLSCSQTLNHNVMYWYQQKSSQAPKLLFHYYDKDFNNEADTPDNFQSRRPNTSFCFLDIRSPGLGDTAMYLCATSRDTSLTINTGELFFGEGSRLTVL.

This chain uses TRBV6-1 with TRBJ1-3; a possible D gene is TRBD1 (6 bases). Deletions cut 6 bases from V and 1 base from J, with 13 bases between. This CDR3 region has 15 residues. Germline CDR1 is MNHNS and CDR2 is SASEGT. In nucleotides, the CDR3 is TGTGCCAGCAGGGACCTCCAGGGGTCTGGAAACACCATATATTTT. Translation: CASRDLQGSGNTIYF.

The chain's CDR3 is CASSVGTFYGYTF. As DNA, the CDR3 is TGTGCCAGCAGCGTAGGTACGTTCTATGGCTACACCTTC. This chain uses TRBV9 with TRBJ1-2; D gene ambiguous. V lost 0 bases to trimming and J lost 4 bases, with 7 bases between them. The V gene's germline CDR1 is SGDLS and CDR2 YYNGEE. The CDR3 runs 13 residues.

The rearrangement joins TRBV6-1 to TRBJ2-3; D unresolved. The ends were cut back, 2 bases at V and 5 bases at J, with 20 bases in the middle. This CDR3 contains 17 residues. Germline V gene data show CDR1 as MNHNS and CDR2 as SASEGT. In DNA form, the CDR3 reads TGTGCCAGCAGTGAAATAGTACCTCGCAGCCGAGTAGATACGCAGTATTTT. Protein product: CASSEIVPRSRVDTQYF.

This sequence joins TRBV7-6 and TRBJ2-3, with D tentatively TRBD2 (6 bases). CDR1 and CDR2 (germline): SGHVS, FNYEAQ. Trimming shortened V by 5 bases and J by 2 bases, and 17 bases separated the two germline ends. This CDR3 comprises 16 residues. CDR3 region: CASSPGSRGFTDTQYF. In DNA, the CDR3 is TGTGCCAGCAGCCCCGGGAGCCGGGGTTTCACAGATACGCAGTATTTT.

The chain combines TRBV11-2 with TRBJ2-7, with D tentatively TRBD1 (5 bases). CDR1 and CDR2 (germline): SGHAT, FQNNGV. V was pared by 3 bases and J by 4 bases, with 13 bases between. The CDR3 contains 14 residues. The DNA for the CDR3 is TGTGCCAGCAGCTTGGGGCCGCCTTTGTACGAGCAGTACTTC. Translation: CASSLGPPLYEQYF.

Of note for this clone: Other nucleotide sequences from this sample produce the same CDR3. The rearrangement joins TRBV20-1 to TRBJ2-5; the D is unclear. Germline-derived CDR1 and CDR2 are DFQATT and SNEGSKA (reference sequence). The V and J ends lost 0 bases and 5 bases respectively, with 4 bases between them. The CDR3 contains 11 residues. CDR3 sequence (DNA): TGCAGTGCTAGAGATCGTGAGACCCAGTACTTC. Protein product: CSARDRETQYF.

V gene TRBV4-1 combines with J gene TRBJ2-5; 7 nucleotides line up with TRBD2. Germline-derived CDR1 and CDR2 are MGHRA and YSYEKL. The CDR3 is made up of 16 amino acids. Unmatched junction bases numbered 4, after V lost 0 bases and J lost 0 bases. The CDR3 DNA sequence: TGCGCCAGCAGCCAAGAGGCGGGACTACACCAAGAGACCCAGTACTTC. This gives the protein CASSQEAGLHQETQYF.